Listed below are T cell receptor beta chains from one sample, sequenced in a study of cytomegalovirus exposure and HLA in healthy donors. Libraries were prepared by immunoSEQ multiplex PCR; TCRdb keeps only in-frame clonotypes and omits some of them. The sample shows 130,000 to 150,000 clones, roughly 80% of them seen only once. Sequencing was carried out using PBMCs. The receptors come from a middle-aged woman in good health and CMV-seropositive. Both conserved end residues are part of each CDR3. A D gene is named only where the DNA matches it firmly. Size tells how often a clone was seen (once, few, many) or the class of an expanded clone, and some rows leave it out.

.	few	TRBV28	TRBJ1-1	TGTGCCAGCAGTTTGGCGGAGGAAGCTTTCTTT	CASSLAEEAFF
TRBD1	.	TRBV2	TRBJ2-7	TGTGCCAGCAGTGGAGGACAGGGCCCCTACGAGCAGTACTTC	CASSGGQGPYEQYF
.	.	TRBV18	TRBJ1-5	TGTGCCAGCTCACCGGGCAACTTGGGCAATCAGCCCCAGCATTTT	CASSPGNLGNQPQHF
TRBD1	.	TRBV6-1	TRBJ2-3	TGTGCCAGCAGGCGACCGGGACAGGTGAGGGATACGCAGTATTTT	CASRRPGQVRDTQYF
TRBD2	.	TRBV11-2	TRBJ2-1	TGTGCCAGCAACGGACTAGCGGTTTACAATGAGCAGTTCTTC	CASNGLAVYNEQFF
.	.	TRBV5-1	TRBJ2-5	TGCGCCAGCAGGCCCGATGTCGGGGGTGGAGAGACCCAGTACTTC	CASRPDVGGGETQYF
.	.	TRBV19	TRBJ1-4	TGTGCCAGTAGTACCCGACAGACAACTAATGAAAAACTGTTTTTT	CASSTRQTTNEKLFF
TRBD1	.	TRBV4-2	TRBJ2-7	TGTGCCAGCAGCCAAGATCCCCGGACAGGGGGCCGCTACGAGCAGTACTTC	CASSQDPRTGGRYEQYF
.	.	TRBV2	TRBJ2-7	TGTGCCAGCAGGTGGACTGTCGGGGGTCAACGGGGCGAGCAGTACTTC	CASRWTVGGQRGEQYF
.	.	TRBV5-6	TRBJ2-4	TGTGCCAGCAGCTTGAACCAACCGGGGAACATTCAGTACTTC	CASSLNQPGNIQYF
TRBD1	.	TRBV30	TRBJ2-5	TGTGCCTGGGAGGGACAGGGATGGGAGACCCAGTACTTC	CAWEGQGWETQYF
TRBD1	.	TRBV7-8	TRBJ1-1	TGTGCCAGCAGCAAGAGACAGGGTGAAGCTTTCTTT	CASSKRQGEAFF
.	few	TRBV6-5	TRBJ2-5	TGTGCCAGCAGTCGAACTACGTCCTGGGAGACCCAGTACTTC	CASSRTTSWETQYF